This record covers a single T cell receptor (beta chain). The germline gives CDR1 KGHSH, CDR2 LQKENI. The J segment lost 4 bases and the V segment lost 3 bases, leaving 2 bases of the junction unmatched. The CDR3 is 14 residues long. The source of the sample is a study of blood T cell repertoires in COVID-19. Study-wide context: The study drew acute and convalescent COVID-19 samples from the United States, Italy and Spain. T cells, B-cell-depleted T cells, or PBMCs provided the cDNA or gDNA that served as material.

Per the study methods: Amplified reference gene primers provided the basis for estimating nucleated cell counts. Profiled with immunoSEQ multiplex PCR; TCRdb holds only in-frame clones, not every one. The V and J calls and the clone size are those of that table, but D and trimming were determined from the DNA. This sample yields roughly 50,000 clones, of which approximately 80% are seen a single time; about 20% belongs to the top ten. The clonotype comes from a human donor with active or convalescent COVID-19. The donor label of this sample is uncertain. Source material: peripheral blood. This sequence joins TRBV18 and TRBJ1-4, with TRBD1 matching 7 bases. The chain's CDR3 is CASSPRDSNEKLFF. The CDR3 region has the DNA TGTGCCAGCTCACCCCGGGACAGTAATGAAAAACTGTTTTTT.